These 32 T cell receptor beta chains were sequenced from one sample in a study of OX40 agonist ivuxolimab in advanced cancers. Method: immunoSEQ multiplex PCR; TCRdb's copy keeps in-frame clones and lacks some. The sample contains tens of thousands of clones, around 90% of which appear only once. Sequencing was performed on CD4+ or CD8+ T cells sorted from blood, taken in a trial of the OX40 agonist ivuxolimab. Every receptor here comes from an adult with an advanced solid tumor such as melanoma, head and neck, liver or kidney cancer.

The rearrangement uses TRBV10-3 and TRBJ2-2; tentative D call: TRBD2 (5 bases). V gave up 4 bases and J gave up 0 bases, with 9 bases separating them. The germline CDR1 and CDR2 sequences are ENHRY and SYGVKD. The CDR3 has 15 amino acids. CDR3 residues: CAISVDGTNTGELFF. CDR3 DNA sequence: TGTGCCATCAGTGTTGACGGGACGAACACCGGGGAGCTGTTTTTT.

The chain joins TRBV28 to TRBJ2-5; D tentatively fits TRBD1 or TRBD2 (5 bases each). This CDR3 spans 17 amino acids. Between the trimmed V and J ends, which lost 6 bases and 2 bases, there was a span of 22 bases. Germline values: CDR1 MDHEN, CDR2 SYDVKM. CDR3 DNA sequence: TGTGCCAGCAGCCGAACCCCCGGGACGCCTGAACAAGAGACCCAGTACTTC. Amino acid sequence: CASSRTPGTPEQETQYF.

For this clone: One junction end does not reproduce the germline sequence, and a read error may be involved. This sequence joins TRBV5-6 and TRBJ1-4; D might be TRBD1 (5 bases). This CDR3 region has 14 residues. Germline assignment: CDR1 SGHDT and CDR2 YYEEEE. The CDR3 region has the DNA TGTACCAGCAGCTGGGGGACGGGTAATGAAAAACTGTTTTTT. Protein product: CTSSWGTGNEKLFF.

The chain combines TRBV30 with TRBJ2-7; TRBD1 aligns across 8 bases. Germline CDR1 and CDR2: GTSNPN and SVGIG (reference sequence). Losses at the gene ends were 4 bases for V and 6 bases for J; bases not matched to a gene: 8. The CDR3 runs 13 residues. In DNA form, the CDR3 reads TGTGCCTGGATTGGACAGGGTGCTGGCGAGCAGTACTTC. Amino acid sequence: CAWIGQGAGEQYF. Using reference TRBV30 and TRBJ2-7 for the parts outside the CDR3, the full variable domain is SQTIHQWPATLVQPVGSPLSLECTVEGTSNPNLYWYRQAAGRGLQLLFYSVGIGQISSEVPQNLSASRPQDRQFILSSKKLLLSDSGFYLCAWIGQGAGEQYFGPGTRLTVT.

The V and J genes are TRBV4-3 and TRBJ1-1, with 8 bases fitting TRBD1. Per the germline V gene, CDR1 is LGHNA and CDR2 is YSLEER. The CDR3 runs 14 residues. V shed 8 bases, J shed 1 base, and the junction held 6 bases outside the gene matches. The CDR3 bases are TGCGCCAGCGGCGGCGACAGGGGGAACACTGAAGCTTTCTTT. This sequence encodes CASGGDRGNTEAFF.

This clone has a handful of counts. The CDR3 spells CASSLGTWGDSPLHF. In nucleotides, the CDR3 is TGTGCCAGCAGCTTGGGGACCTGGGGGGATTCACCCCTCCACTTT. The chain joins TRBV7-9 to TRBJ1-6; tentative D call: TRBD1 (5 bases). V lost 3 bases and J 8 bases, leaving 14 bases between the germline ends. The germline CDR1 and CDR2 sequences are SEHNR and FQNEAQ (reference sequence). The CDR3 contains 15 residues.

The V call is TRBV5-4, the J call TRBJ2-2, with 7 bases fitting TRBD1. The CDR3 is made up of 14 amino acids. Germline V gene data show CDR1 as SGHNT and CDR2 as YYREEE (reference sequence). With V trimmed by 2 bases and J by 6 bases, 4 bases remained unmatched. The CDR3 loop is CASSFKGAAGELFF. CDR3 nucleotide sequence: TGTGCCAGCAGCTTTAAGGGGGCCGCCGGGGAGCTGTTTTTT.

CDR3: CASSFLPGGIPDTQYF. In DNA form, the CDR3 reads TGTGCCAGCAGCTTCCTCCCCGGGGGGATCCCAGATACGCAGTATTTT. The V and J genes are TRBV5-5 and TRBJ2-3, with 7 bases matching TRBD2. Germline trimming cut 2 bases from V and 4 bases from J; bases unmatched to any gene: 10. Germline values: CDR1 SGHKS, CDR2 YYEKEE (reference sequence). This CDR3 is built from 16 residues.

The chain is built from TRBV7-2 and TRBJ1-4, with 9 bases that match TRBD1. Germline-derived CDR1 and CDR2 are SGHTA and FQGNSA. The CDR3 is 15 residues long. V lost 4 bases and J lost 5; bases outside the gene matches: 5. The DNA for the CDR3 is TGTGCCAGCAGCTGGGGACAGGGTGGGAATGAAAAACTGTTTTTT. It specifies CASSWGQGGNEKLFF.

V and J are TRBV4-1 and TRBJ2-7, with D perhaps matching TRBD2 (5 bases). The germline V gene encodes CDR1 MGHRA and CDR2 YSYEKL. V dropped 0 bases and J dropped 4 bases, with 10 bases sitting between them. CDR3 length: 14 amino acids. The CDR3 loop is CASSQDFGKYEQYF. The CDR3 region has the DNA TGCGCCAGCAGCCAAGATTTCGGGAAGTACGAGCAGTACTTC.

The genes are TRBV29-1 and TRBJ1-3; maybe TRBD1 (5 bases). CDR1 is SQVTM and CDR2 is ANQGSEA in the germline V gene. This CDR3 is 15 amino acids long. V lost 4 bases and J 4 bases, leaving 17 bases between the germline ends. This chain's CDR3 is CSVVHPGLLGNTIYF. The CDR3 nucleotides are TGCAGCGTTGTACACCCGGGACTCCTCGGAAACACCATATATTTT.

The V call is TRBV7-9, the J call TRBJ2-7; 7 bases agree with TRBD2. CDR3 length: 16 residues. V lost 1 base and J lost 3; bases outside the gene matches: 9. Germline V lookup: CDR1 SEHNR, CDR2 FQNEAQ (reference sequence). The CDR3 nucleotides read TGTGCCAGCAGCTTAGAGAGGGGAGGGCCTATCTACGAGCAGTACTTC. This gives the protein CASSLERGGPIYEQYF.

The V gene is TRBV7-6, the J gene TRBJ1-2; a possible D gene is TRBD1 (6 bases). The ends were cut back, 0 bases at V and 4 bases at J, with 15 bases in the middle. This CDR3 has 16 residues. CDR1 is SGHVS and CDR2 is FNYEAQ in the germline V gene. CDR3 in amino acids: CASSLAGAEAIYGYTF. Here the CDR3 DNA reads TGTGCCAGCAGCTTAGCGGGGGCAGAAGCAATCTATGGCTACACCTTC. Filled out from reference TRBV7-6 and TRBJ1-2, the complete variable domain reads GAGVSQSPRYKVTKRGQDVALRCDPISGHVSLYWYRQALGQGPEFLTYFNYEAQQDKSGLPNDRFSAERPEGSISTLTIQRTEQRDSAMYRCASSLAGAEAIYGYTFGSGTRLTVV.

The CDR3 DNA follows: TGTGCCAGCAGGTTGAGCCTAGCGGGAGAGTACTCTTACGAGCAGTACTTC. Translation: CASRLSLAGEYSYEQYF. The chain carries TRBV5-6 and TRBJ2-7, with 10 bases matching TRBD2. V was clipped by 5 bases and J by 4 bases; unmatched bases: 15. CDR3 size: 17 residues. The germline V gene has CDR1 SGHDT and CDR2 YYEEEE.

The chain carries TRBV7-8 and TRBJ2-1; D may be TRBD1 (6 bases). Germline CDR1 SGHVS, CDR2 FQNEAQ. Deletions cut 5 bases from V and 8 bases from J, with 19 bases between. The CDR3 consists of 15 residues. This CDR3 is CASSLPRGSWDEQFF. The CDR3 DNA sequence: TGTGCCAGCAGCCTCCCGAGGGGGAGCTGGGATGAGCAGTTCTTC. The entire variable domain, with the rest obtained from reference TRBV7-8 and TRBJ2-1, is as follows: GAGVSQSPRYKVAKRGQDVALRCDPISGHVSLFWYQQALGQGPEFLTYFQNEAQLDKSGLPSDRFFAERPEGSVSTLKIQRTQQEDSAVYLCASSLPRGSWDEQFFGPGTRLTVL.

This chain connects TRBV5-4 to TRBJ2-1; perhaps TRBD1 as D (6 bases). There are 15 residues in the CDR3. Germline lookup yields CDR1 SGHNT and CDR2 YYREEE (reference sequence). V was shortened by 0 bases and J by 5 bases, with 12 bases between the two germline ends. In nucleotides, the CDR3 is TGTGCCAGCAGCTTGGACAGGGTAGGGGACAATGAGCAGTTCTTC. Amino acids: CASSLDRVGDNEQFF.

The chain couples TRBV7-9 to TRBJ2-7; 9 nucleotides align to TRBD2. From germline, CDR1 is SEHNR and CDR2 FQNEAQ (reference sequence). The trim removed 4 bases at V and 3 bases at J, leaving 4 bases unmatched. This CDR3 contains 14 residues. The CDR3 protein is CASSYSGRDYEQYF. The CDR3 DNA reads TGTGCCAGCAGCTATAGCGGGAGAGACTACGAGCAGTACTTC. Using reference TRBV7-9 and TRBJ2-7 for the parts outside the CDR3, the full variable domain is DTGVSQNPRHKITKRGQNVTFRCDPISEHNRLYWYRQTLGQGPEFLTYFQNEAQLEKSRLLSDRFSAERPKGSFSTLEIQRTEQGDSAMYLCASSYSGRDYEQYFGPGTRLTVT.

The rearrangement uses TRBV7-2 and TRBJ1-5; weak D call: TRBD1 (5 bases). This CDR3 is built from 18 residues. CDR1 SGHTA and CDR2 FQGNSA come from the germline V gene. The V end lost 2 bases, the J end lost 4 bases, and 21 bases lay between the germline ends. CDR3 protein: CASSLSDFTGQGNQPQHF. CDR3 DNA: TGTGCCAGCAGCTTATCCGATTTCACAGGCCAGGGTAATCAGCCCCAGCATTTT.

The J gene is TRBJ2-7, the V gene TRBV11-1; D remains unclear. The CDR3 is made up of 11 amino acids. Germline CDR1 reads SGHAT; CDR2 reads FQDESV (reference sequence). Trimming cost V 4 bases and J 3 bases, with 4 bases left between them. The CDR3 loop is CASSYGYEQYF. The CDR3 region has the DNA TGTGCCAGCAGCTACGGCTACGAGCAGTACTTC.

This chain connects TRBV19 to TRBJ1-1; maybe TRBD1 (6 bases). The CDR3 is 15 residues long. The V gene lost 4 bases and the J gene lost 0 bases, with 12 bases spanning the gap. Germline-derived CDR1 and CDR2 are LNHDA and SQIVND (reference sequence). The CDR3 spells CASSRTASMNTEAFF. The CDR3 nucleotides are TGTGCCAGTAGTAGGACAGCGTCGATGAACACTGAAGCTTTCTTT.

This chain links TRBV6-5 with TRBJ2-1; perhaps D is TRBD1 or TRBD2 (5 bases each). Looked up from germline, CDR1 is MNHEY and CDR2 is SVGAGI. The CDR3 extends over 15 amino acids. V lost 2 bases to trimming and J lost 9 bases, with 17 bases between them. The CDR3 reads CASSYRAGSYGEQFF. CDR3 sequence (DNA): TGTGCCAGCAGTTACCGGGCAGGGAGCTATGGTGAGCAGTTCTTC.

The gene calls are TRBV2 and TRBJ1-1; TRBD1 matches 11 bases. Per germline, CDR1 SNHLY and CDR2 FYNNEI. The V and J ends lost 8 bases and 1 base, in that order; junction bases with no gene match: 9. The CDR3 consists of 16 residues. The CDR3 coding sequence is TGTGCCAGCCTGGGACAGGGGGTGCCCCAGAACACTGAAGCTTTCTTT. The encoded protein is CASLGQGVPQNTEAFF.

The V gene is TRBV7-6, the J gene TRBJ1-2; D not resolved. V was cut by 5 bases and J by 7 bases, with 17 bases left in between. CDR1 is SGHVS and CDR2 is FNYEAQ in the germline V gene. CDR3 length: 14 residues. The chain's CDR3 is CASSPSKVGAGYTF. The CDR3 DNA is TGTGCCAGCAGCCCCTCAAAGGTGGGAGCTGGCTACACCTTC.

This chain connects TRBV7-6 to TRBJ2-7; D unclear. Trimming removed 5 bases from V and 6 bases from J, with 11 bases in between. Germline CDR1 is SGHVS and CDR2 is FNYEAQ. This CDR3 is built from 12 residues. This CDR3 reads CASSQQAPEQYF. The CDR3, as DNA: TGTGCCAGCAGCCAGCAGGCACCCGAGCAGTACTTC.

This clone is classed as medium-sized. Compared with germline, one end of the junction differs, possibly owing to a read error. The rearrangement links TRBV10-1 to TRBJ1-6; TRBD1 might be the D (5 bases). The V gene's germline CDR1 is WNHNN and CDR2 SYGVQD (reference sequence). This CDR3 region has 14 residues. CDR3 residues: CAGRVGSYNSPLHF. The CDR3 DNA reads TGCGCCGGCAGGGTTGGCTCCTATAATTCACCCCTCCACTTT.

The rearrangement uses TRBV7-9 and TRBJ1-1; D remains unclear. Germline V gene data show CDR1 as SEHNR and CDR2 as FQNEAQ (reference sequence). V was trimmed by 7 bases and J by 6 bases, leaving 15 bases between them. The CDR3 is 13 residues long. In DNA form, the CDR3 reads TGTGCCAGCACCCCGGCCTCTAAAGCTGAAGCTTTCTTT. Translation gives CASTPASKAEAFF.

The genes are TRBV27 and TRBJ1-1; possible D gene TRBD1, 5 bases. V lost 2 bases and J 6 bases, leaving 10 bases between the germline ends. Germline CDR1 MNHEY, CDR2 SMNVEV (reference sequence). The CDR3 spans 13 residues. The CDR3 DNA is TGTGCCAGCAGTTTAGGGGGGTTTGCTGAAGCTTTCTTT. As protein: CASSLGGFAEAFF.

V gene TRBV27 combines with J gene TRBJ1-2; a possible D gene is TRBD1 (6 bases). This CDR3 is built from 16 residues. The V gene's germline CDR1 is MNHEY and CDR2 SMNVEV (reference sequence). The V and J ends lost 5 bases and 4 bases respectively, with 20 bases between them. DNA of the CDR3: TGTGCCAGCAGTGAAAACACCCAGGGGCACCCCTATGGCTACACCTTC. Protein product: CASSENTQGHPYGYTF.

This chain links TRBV6-6 with TRBJ2-7; TRBD2 matches 14 bases. This CDR3 region has 15 residues. Germline V gene sequence: CDR1 MNHNY, CDR2 SVGAGI (reference sequence). Losses at the gene ends were 5 bases for V and 7 bases for J; bases not matched to a gene: 7. The CDR3: CASSMGLAGEGEQYF. CDR3 in DNA: TGTGCCAGCAGTATGGGACTAGCGGGAGAGGGGGAGCAGTACTTC.

J is TRBJ2-7 and V is TRBV30, with 7 bases lining up with TRBD2. Per the germline V gene, CDR1 is GTSNPN and CDR2 is SVGIG (reference sequence). Germline trimming cut 4 bases from V and 1 base from J; bases unmatched to any gene: 4. This CDR3 has 13 amino acids. CDR3 nucleotide sequence: TGTGCCTGGATCCCAGCGGGGTCCTACGAGCAGTACTTC. This gives the protein CAWIPAGSYEQYF. Looking up the rest from reference TRBV30 and TRBJ2-7 gives the full variable domain: SQTIHQWPATLVQPVGSPLSLECTVEGTSNPNLYWYRQAAGRGLQLLFYSVGIGQISSEVPQNLSASRPQDRQFILSSKKLLLSDSGFYLCAWIPAGSYEQYFGPGTRLTVT.

The chain employs TRBV5-6 and TRBJ1-1; TRBD1 might be the D (5 bases). CDR3 length: 15 residues. V gave up 0 bases and J gave up 5 bases, with 14 bases separating them. Looked up from germline, CDR1 is SGHDT and CDR2 is YYEEEE. The CDR3 spells CASSLGGEPRTEAFF. The DNA of the CDR3 is TGTGCCAGCAGCTTGGGAGGGGAGCCTAGGACTGAAGCTTTCTTT.

The chain is built from TRBV28 and TRBJ2-1, with D possibly matching TRBD2 (5 bases). The CDR3 contains 13 residues. V was clipped by 6 bases and J by 6 bases, with 12 bases between them. Germline CDR1 and CDR2: MDHEN and SYDVKM. The CDR3 sequence: CASSLGEPNEQFF. The CDR3 DNA reads as TGTGCCAGCAGCCTCGGGGAGCCCAATGAGCAGTTCTTC.